A selection of T cell receptor beta chains follows, all from one sample in a study of blood T cell repertoires in COVID-19. The repertoire was sequenced with immunoSEQ multiplex PCR; TCRdb's copy has only in-frame clones and lacks some. The table lists 200,000 to 300,000 clones, 80% to 90% of them singletons. Sequenced sample: peripheral blood. The origin of the receptors is a woman between 40 and 50 years old with acute or convalescent COVID-19. CDR3s include the opening cysteine and the closing phenylalanine or tryptophan. A D gene is named only where the DNA matches it firmly. The listing skips clone size in some rows; elsewhere it reads once, few, many or a size class.

few	.	TRBJ1-6	TRBV4-1	TGCGCCAGCAGCCAAAGGGGGGGGGTCGCGAATTCACCCCTCCACTTT	CASSQRGGVANSPLHF
.	.	TRBJ2-2	TRBV27	TGTGCCAGCACCGGGGTGAACACCGGGGAGCTGTTTTTT	CASTGVNTGELFF
.	.	TRBJ2-5	TRBV6-5	TGTGCCAGCAGCCTTCAGGGTAGGGAGACCCAGTACTTC	CASSLQGRETQYF
.	.	TRBJ1-1	TRBV30	TGTGCCTGGAGTGTTGCCTCCAGCACTGAAGCTTTCTTT	CAWSVASSTEAFF
once	TRBD1	TRBJ2-5	TRBV12-5	TGTGCTAGTGGGACTGCGGGACAGGGAACGAAGACCCAGTACTTC	CASGTAGQGTKTQYF
.	.	TRBJ2-2	TRBV13	TGTGCCAGCAGCTACGGGACGAACACCGGGGAGCTGTTTTTT	CASSYGTNTGELFF
.	.	TRBJ1-5	TRBV7-8	TGTGCCAGCAGCTCCCGCGGGATTCAGCCCCAGCATTTT	CASSSRGIQPQHF
.	.	TRBJ2-2	TRBV9	TGTGCCAGCAGCGTAGTGCGGCAGGTAGCGAGCACCGGGGAGCTGTTTTTT	CASSVVRQVASTGELFF
.	.	TRBJ1-5	TRBV5-4	TGTGCCAGCAGCCTGGACAGTAATCAGCCCCAGCATTTT	CASSLDSNQPQHF
.	TRBD1	TRBJ2-5	TRBV30	TGTGCCTTAACCGGGACAGGGAAAGAGACCCAGTACTTC	CALTGTGKETQYF
.	.	TRBJ1-5	TRBV6-2/TRBV6-3	TGTGCCAGCAGTTATTCTCGGGGAGGCGGTCAGCCCCAGCATTTT	CASSYSRGGGQPQHF
.	TRBD1	TRBJ2-1	TRBV9	TGTGCCAGCAGCATCCGGACAGGGGTATACAATGAGCAGTTCTTC	CASSIRTGVYNEQFF
.	.	TRBJ1-2	TRBV11-1	TGTGCCAGCAGCTTAAGTCACGGACAGACTAACTATGGCTACACCTTC	CASSLSHGQTNYGYTF
.	TRBD2	TRBJ2-1	TRBV4-1	TGCGCCAGCAGCCAAGATTGGGGCGGGGGACCCAACAATGAGCAGTTCTTC	CASSQDWGGGPNNEQFF
.	.	TRBJ2-1	TRBV6-5	TGTGCCAGCAGTTTCCTGGGCGGGGGCGAGCAGTTCTTC	CASSFLGGGEQFF
.	.	TRBJ1-6	TRBV19	TGTGCCAGTACCCCGGGGGGACACAATTCACCCCTCCACTTT	CASTPGGHNSPLHF
few	.	TRBJ2-1	TRBV5-1	TGCGCCAGCAGCTTCCAGGGATACTACAATGAGCAGTTCTTC	CASSFQGYYNEQFF
.	.	TRBJ1-2	TRBV5-6	TGTGCCAGCAGCTCGCAGGGTAGGGATGGCTACACCTTC	CASSSQGRDGYTF
.	TRBD2	TRBJ2-1	TRBV5-1	TGCGCCAGCAGCTTCCTAGCGGGGGCCTACAATGAGCAGTTCTTC	CASSFLAGAYNEQFF
.	.	TRBJ1-5	TRBV6-6	TGTGCCAGCAGTTCTAAGGCAGGCCAGAACCAGCCCCAGCATTTT	CASSSKAGQNQPQHF
.	TRBD1	TRBJ1-4	TRBV7-2	TGTGCCAGCAGCGCACAGACAGGGTCGGGTGAAAAACTGTTTTTT	CASSAQTGSGEKLFF
.	TRBD1	TRBJ2-5	TRBV28	TGTGCCAGCAGCCCGCCAGACAGGGTCAGAGAGACCCAGTACTTC	CASSPPDRVRETQYF
.	TRBD1	TRBJ2-5	TRBV10-3	TGTGCCATCAGTGCCCCGGACAGGGGAAAAGAGACCCAGTACTTC	CAISAPDRGKETQYF
.	.	TRBJ1-1	TRBV4-2	TGTGCCAGCAGCCAAGATTCCTGGCGGGAAATTACTGAAGCTTTCTTT	CASSQDSWREITEAFF
once	.	TRBJ1-2	TRBV3-1/TRBV3-2	TGTGCCAGCAGCCACTGGGGGGGAAACTATGGCTACACCTTC	CASSHWGGNYGYTF
.	TRBD1	TRBJ1-1	TRBV5-1	TGCGCCAGCAGCGTTAACAGGGGATATACTGAAGCTTTCTTT	CASSVNRGYTEAFF
.	TRBD1	TRBJ1-5	TRBV6-5	TGTGCCAGCAGTACCAGGACAGGGCCTAAGAGGTTT	CASSTRTGPKRF
.	TRBD1	TRBJ1-1	TRBV19	TGTGCCAGTAGTCAACAGGGGGTTGGCACTGAAGCTTTCTTT	CASSQQGVGTEAFF
.	.	TRBJ1-1	TRBV27	TGTGCCACCAAGAGGGTGGGGGGGACTGAAGCTTTCTTT	CATKRVGGTEAFF
.	.	TRBJ1-5	TRBV2	TGTGCCAGCAGCCTCCCGGGTTCTAATCAGCCCCAGCATTTT	CASSLPGSNQPQHF
.	.	TRBJ2-2	TRBV3-1/TRBV3-2	TGTGCCAGCAGCCAGCAGAATCGGGGCGGGGAGCTGTTTTTT	CASSQQNRGGELFF
few	.	TRBJ1-2	TRBV10-2	TGCGCCAGCAGTGAGACCGACAGCTATGGCTACACCTTC	CASSETDSYGYTF
.	.	TRBJ1-2	TRBV18	TGTGCCAGCTCACCACCGTCCTTTTTAGCGAACTATGGCTACACCTTC	CASSPPSFLANYGYTF
.	TRBD1	TRBJ1-1	TRBV5-1	TGCGCCAGCAGCCCTGGACAGGGCGAAGCTTTCTTT	CASSPGQGEAFF
.	.	TRBJ2-3	TRBV7-8	TGTGCCAGCGCACCGGGGGGCACAGATACGCAGTATTTT	CASAPGGTDTQYF
once	.	TRBJ1-3	TRBV6-2/TRBV6-3	TGTGCCAGCAGTTATTGGAGCTCTGGAAACACCATATATTTT	CASSYWSSGNTIYF
.	TRBD1	TRBJ1-6	TRBV5-1	TGCGCCAGCAGCGCGGGACAGAGGCTTAGCTCCTATAATTCACCCCTCCACTTT	CASSAGQRLSSYNSPLHF
.	TRBD1	TRBJ1-1	TRBV5-1	TGCGCCAGCAGCGTGGGACAGGGGGTAAGGACTGAAGCTTTCTTT	CASSVGQGVRTEAFF
.	.	TRBJ1-4	TRBV5-1	TGCGCCAGCAGCTCCGGACTGGGGAGGTCGGGGTCGACTAATGAAAAACTGTTTTTT	CASSSGLGRSGSTNEKLFF
few	TRBD1	TRBJ1-2	TRBV19	TGTGCCAGTAGTGCATGGACAGGTTCTTATGGCTACACCTTC	CASSAWTGSYGYTF
.	.	TRBJ1-2	TRBV29-1	TGCAGCGTTGAGGGGGCTGACTATGGCTACACCTTC	CSVEGADYGYTF
.	TRBD2	TRBJ2-3	TRBV5-1	TGCGCCAGCACCTGGACTAGCGGGGGGGCAGATACGCAGTATTTT	CASTWTSGGADTQYF
few	TRBD1	TRBJ1-6	TRBV12-5	TGTGCTAGTGGTTTACAGGGGAGCTCCTATAATTCACCCCTCCACTTT	CASGLQGSSYNSPLHF
.	.	TRBJ1-4	TRBV3-1/TRBV3-2	TGTGCCAGCAGCCAAGGATCGCGGATAACTAATGAAAAACTGTTTTTT	CASSQGSRITNEKLFF
.	TRBD2	TRBJ2-1	TRBV7-9	TGTGCCAGCAGCCCCCAGGGCGGGGGGCCTATAGGCTCCTACAATGAGCAGTTCTTC	CASSPQGGGPIGSYNEQFF
.	TRBD1	TRBJ1-5	TRBV19	TGTGCCAGTAGTATAGGGACAGGTTCGGGAGCCCAGCATTTT	CASSIGTGSGAQHF